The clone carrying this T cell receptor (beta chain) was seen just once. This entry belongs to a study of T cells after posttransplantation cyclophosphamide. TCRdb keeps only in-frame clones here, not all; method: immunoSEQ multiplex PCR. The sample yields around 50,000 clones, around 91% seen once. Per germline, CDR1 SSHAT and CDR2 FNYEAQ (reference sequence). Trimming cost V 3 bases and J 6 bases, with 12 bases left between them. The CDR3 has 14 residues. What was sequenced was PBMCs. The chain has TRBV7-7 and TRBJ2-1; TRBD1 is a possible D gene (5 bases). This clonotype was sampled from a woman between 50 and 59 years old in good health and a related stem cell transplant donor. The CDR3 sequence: CASSFFQGSNEQFF. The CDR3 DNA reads TGTGCCAGCAGCTTTTTCCAGGGTTCCAATGAGCAGTTCTTC.